Each of the 21 T cell receptor beta chains below was sequenced from the same sample in a study of monozygotic twins with inflammatory bowel disease. TCRdb re-called the 5' RACE reads and gives one entry per CDR3 protein, without DNA. The listing contains roughly 160,000 distinct CDR3 sequences. Sample: blood. The receptor set was obtained from a human donor with ulcerative colitis or Crohn's disease, or a healthy co-twin of an affected twin (not recorded which).

This chain joins TRBV12-3 or TRBV12-4 and TRBJ2-2; TCRdb proposes TRBD1, but this gene call is untestable without DNA. CDR3 size: 13 residues. The CDR3 sequence: CASRLRGAGELFF.

The gene calls are TRBV2 and TRBJ2-7; without DNA, the TCRdb call of TRBD1 cannot be checked. Per the germline V gene, CDR1 is SNHLY and CDR2 is FYNNEI. The CDR3 sequence is 15 residues long. CDR3 protein: CASSPPDRDTTEQYF.

The rearrangement joins TRBV7-2 to TRBJ1-1. Looked up from germline, CDR1 is SGHTA and CDR2 is FQGNSA. The CDR3 is made up of 15 amino acids. The CDR3 protein is CASSFSRVGSTEAFF.

This rearrangement joins TRBV20-1 to TRBJ2-1; TCRdb proposes TRBD2, but this gene call is untestable without DNA. The germline V gene has CDR1 DFQATT and CDR2 SNEGSKA (reference sequence). The CDR3 loop spans 15 amino acids. CDR3 in amino acids: CSATPDESGRHEQFF.

V usage is TRBV12-3 or TRBV12-4 and J usage is TRBJ1-1; as DNA is missing, the TRBD1 call by TCRdb cannot be tested. The CDR3 extends over 15 amino acids. The CDR3 sequence is CASTLTGDGNTEAFF.

The gene calls are TRBV7-9 and TRBJ2-3; TCRdb reports TRBD1, a call that lacks DNA to check it against. Germline V gene data show CDR1 as SEHNR and CDR2 as FQNEAQ (reference sequence). CDR3 length: 15 residues. CDR3 residues: CASSFSDRSTDTQYF.

The chain employs TRBV6-1 and TRBJ2-3; TCRdb's D gene call, TRBD1, goes unchecked for lack of DNA. The CDR3 is 15 residues long. Looked up from germline, CDR1 is MNHNS and CDR2 is SASEGT. CDR3: CASTGLVSGTDTQYF.

The V call is TRBV20-1, the J call TRBJ2-7; TCRdb returns TRBD1, unconfirmable since there is no DNA. The CDR3 loop spans 16 amino acids. Germline assignment: CDR1 DFQATT and CDR2 SNEGSKA (reference sequence). The CDR3 region is CSAQGDRGSISYEQYF.

J is TRBJ2-3 and V is TRBV20-1; the D call from TCRdb, TRBD2, cannot be confirmed without DNA. The CDR3 has 19 residues. From germline, CDR1 is DFQATT and CDR2 SNEGSKA (reference sequence). The CDR3 sequence: CSAIPSGASETRRQNTQYF.

The chain couples TRBV20-1 to TRBJ2-1; TCRdb's D call of TRBD1 is untestable without DNA. The germline V gene has CDR1 DFQATT and CDR2 SNEGSKA (reference sequence). This CDR3 is 12 amino acids long. The CDR3 loop reads CSAREDGAEQFF.

This sequence joins TRBV28 and TRBJ2-7; no DNA is available, so the TRBD1 call from TCRdb remains unchecked. CDR1 MDHEN and CDR2 SYDVKM come from the germline V gene. The CDR3 length is 14 residues. CDR3 region: CASRGKGVHYEQYF.

V and J are TRBV7-2 and TRBJ2-5. This CDR3 is built from 14 residues. Looked up from germline, CDR1 is SGHTA and CDR2 is FQGNSA. CDR3 amino acids: CASSPSWVEETQYF.

This rearrangement joins TRBV7-3 to TRBJ2-7; the D call of TRBD2 rests on TCRdb alone, since no DNA is present to check it. This CDR3 contains 19 residues. Germline CDR1 is SGHTA and CDR2 is FQGTGA. The CDR3 reads CANTMEEGPLGDIAYEQYF.

V usage is TRBV5-6 and J usage is TRBJ1-4. CDR1 is SGHDT and CDR2 is YYEEEE in the germline V gene. The CDR3 runs to 13 residues. CDR3 residues: CASSEGANEKLFF. The variable domain in full, with the rest retrieved from reference TRBV5-6 and TRBJ1-4, is DAGVTQSPTHLIKTRGQQVTLRCSPKSGHDTVSWYQQALGQGPQFIFQYYEEEERQRGNFPDRFSGHQFPNYSSELNVNALLLGDSALYLCASSEGANEKLFFGSGTQLSVL.

The chain carries TRBV5-6 and TRBJ2-4. The CDR3 length is 18 residues. Germline CDR1 SGHDT, CDR2 YYEEEE. The CDR3 is CASSLIGMFGKAKNIQYF.

V usage is TRBV6-5 and J usage is TRBJ2-3; without DNA, the TCRdb call of TRBD2 cannot be checked. Looked up from germline, CDR1 is MNHEY and CDR2 is SVGAGI. The CDR3 spans 19 residues. The CDR3 loop is CASSYPSRTSGGRTDTQYF.

The V gene is TRBV6-2 or TRBV6-3, the J gene TRBJ1-5; the TCRdb D gene call, TRBD1, has no DNA to confirm it. From germline, CDR1 is MNHEY and CDR2 SVGEGT. This CDR3 is built from 20 residues. CDR3 protein: CASSSLRDIRGGMSNQPQHF.

The J gene is TRBJ1-6, the V gene TRBV6-5; TCRdb lists TRBD1, though no DNA is available to test this call. The CDR3 spans 15 residues. Per germline, CDR1 MNHEY and CDR2 SVGAGI. CDR3 protein: CASSYSLTERSPLHF.

The rearrangement joins TRBV12-3 or TRBV12-4 to TRBJ2-3. This CDR3 region has 16 residues. The CDR3 loop is CASTPGTGYSTDTQYF.

This sequence joins TRBV7-3 and TRBJ1-1; TCRdb designates TRBD1, a call that cannot be tested without DNA. The CDR3 loop spans 15 amino acids. From germline, CDR1 is SGHTA and CDR2 FQGTGA. CDR3 region: CASSLSDRANTEAFF. Full variable domain (rest looked up from reference TRBV7-3 and TRBJ1-1): GAGVSQTPSNKVTEKGKYVELRCDPISGHTALYWYRQSLGQGPEFLIYFQGTGAADDSGLPNDRFFAVRPEGSVSTLKIQRTERGDSAVYLCASSLSDRANTEAFFGQGTRLTVV.

The chain couples TRBV6-5 to TRBJ2-3; the TCRdb D gene call, TRBD2, has no DNA to confirm it. The CDR3 length is 16 residues. Germline V gene sequence: CDR1 MNHEY, CDR2 SVGAGI. The CDR3 here is CASSSRLAGSLYTQYF.